Listed here are 4 T cell receptor beta chains from one sample, sequenced in a study of response to subunit inactivated influenza vaccine. From the RT-PCR reads, TCRdb called clonotypes with MiXCR, one entry per CDR3 protein. The table includes hundreds of thousands of distinct CDR3 sequences, approximately 14% detected once. Sequencing was performed on PBMCs from blood, taken about 13 days after vaccination. The receptors come from a man aged 50 to 60 who received an inactivated influenza vaccine.

The gene calls are TRBV28 and TRBJ2-3, with 8 bases fitting TRBD2. The germline V gene has CDR1 MDHEN and CDR2 SYDVKM. V shed 4 bases, J shed 6 bases, and the junction held 15 bases outside the gene matches. The CDR3 runs to 17 residues. This chain's CDR3 is CASSSSATGLEWDTQYF. The CDR3 DNA is TGTGCCAGCAGTTCATCGGCCACGGGACTAGAATGGGATACGCAGTATTTT.

This chain connects TRBV11-2 to TRBJ2-1; possible D gene TRBD1, 6 bases. In germline, CDR1 is SGHAT, CDR2 FQNNGV. The CDR3 length is 12 residues. V was shortened by 6 bases and J by 6 bases, with 9 bases between the two germline ends. The DNA of the CDR3 is TGTGCCAGCAGTACAGGGCTCAATGAGCAGTTCTTC. It is translated as CASSTGLNEQFF.

This clonotype turned up a few times. The chain has TRBV6-2 or TRBV6-3 and TRBJ2-3; TRBD1 might be the D (5 bases). Germline CDR1 reads MNHEY; CDR2 reads SVGEGT. The CDR3 loop spans 15 amino acids. Trimming stripped 2 bases from V and 3 bases from J, with 12 bases between. CDR3: CASSYGGRETDTQYF. CDR3 DNA: TGTGCCAGCAGTTACGGCGGCAGGGAAACAGATACGCAGTATTTT.

This clonotype was counted between two and nine times. The chain uses TRBV20-1 and TRBJ2-1; D call uncertain. Trimming removed 3 bases at V and 7 bases at J, with 16 bases between. The CDR3 runs to 14 residues. Germline V gene sequence: CDR1 DFQATT, CDR2 SNEGSKA (reference sequence). CDR3 residues: CSASHNGPGNEQFF. The CDR3 DNA reads TGCAGTGCTAGTCACAACGGCCCTGGGAATGAGCAGTTCTTC.